This passage covers 12 T cell receptor beta chains from one sample sequenced in a study of blood T cell repertoires in COVID-19. Here immunoSEQ multiplex PCR was the method, and the copy in TCRdb shows in-frame clones only, minus some. This sample has 200,000 to 300,000 clones, with roughly 90% found just once. Sequencing input: peripheral blood. Receptors originate from a man aged 55 to 70 who had recovered from COVID-19.

This chain uses TRBV5-8 with TRBJ2-2; D gene unclear. CDR1 is SGHTS, CDR2 YDEGEE, per germline. There are 15 residues in the CDR3. V dropped 0 bases and J dropped 1 base, with 7 bases sitting between them. This chain's CDR3 is CASSLDRRNTGELFF. CDR3 sequence (DNA): TGTGCCAGCAGCTTGGACCGTAGGAACACCGGGGAGCTGTTTTTT.

The V and J genes are TRBV30 and TRBJ1-2; D remains unclear. Between the trimmed V and J ends, which lost 0 bases and 6 bases, there was a span of 20 bases. This CDR3 is built from 16 residues. Germline loops: CDR1 GTSNPN, CDR2 SVGIG (reference sequence). The CDR3 DNA sequence: TGTGCCTGGAGTGTACTGAGGAGGGCCCTAGCGGATGGCTACACCTTC. Protein sequence: CAWSVLRRALADGYTF.

In this sample, this clone turned up a few times. The CDR3 nucleotides read TGTGCCAGCAGTTCTGACTCTGGGTCCTTCTATGGCTACACCTTC. It is translated as CASSSDSGSFYGYTF. The chain recombines TRBV6-5 with TRBJ1-2, with D unresolved. The V gene lost 4 bases and the J gene lost 4 bases, with 16 bases spanning the gap. CDR3 length: 15 residues. The germline gives CDR1 MNHEY, CDR2 SVGAGI.

The rearrangement links TRBV7-6 to TRBJ2-2, with 8 bases fitting TRBD1. The CDR3 runs to 17 residues. V trimming: 5 bases; J trimming: 1 base; junction bases outside the gene matches: 9. The germline V gene has CDR1 SGHVS and CDR2 FNYEAQ. DNA of the CDR3: TGTGCCAGCAGCGCACAAACGACAGGGGTGAACACCGGGGAGCTGTTTTTT. It specifies CASSAQTTGVNTGELFF.

The V gene is TRBV9, the J gene TRBJ2-2; a possible D gene is TRBD2 (6 bases). V was pared by 4 bases and J by 3 bases, with 13 bases between. The germline V gene has CDR1 SGDLS and CDR2 YYNGEE. There are 15 residues in the CDR3. The CDR3 DNA follows: TGTGCCAGCAGCCCTCGAGGCGGGGACACCGGGGAGCTGTTTTTT. Encoded protein: CASSPRGGDTGELFF.

V and J are TRBV5-1 and TRBJ2-1; 8 positions match TRBD1. The J segment lost 7 bases and the V segment lost 4 bases, leaving 10 bases of the junction unmatched. The CDR3 totals 15 residues. Germline V CDR1 and CDR2: SGHRS, YFSETQ. The DNA for the CDR3 is TGCGCCAGCAGCCTAGGACCGGGACAGGAGAATGAGCAGTTCTTC. Protein sequence: CASSLGPGQENEQFF.

This chain links TRBV9 with TRBJ1-6; 7 bases map to TRBD1. With 0 bases clipped from V and 7 bases from J, the junction kept 13 bases outside the gene matches. The CDR3 sequence is 18 residues long. Germline CDR1 is SGDLS and CDR2 is YYNGEE. CDR3 DNA sequence: TGTGCCAGCAGCGTAGCCCCCTCGGGACAGCTTCGAAATTCACCCCTCCACTTT. It codes for CASSVAPSGQLRNSPLHF. The complete variable domain, with remaining parts taken from reference TRBV9 and TRBJ1-6, reads DSGVTQTPKHLITATGQRVTLRCSPRSGDLSVYWYQQSLDQGLQFLIQYYNGEERAKGNILERFSAQQFPDLHSELNLSSLELGDSALYFCASSVAPSGQLRNSPLHFGNGTRLTVT.

The chain employs TRBV19 and TRBJ2-7; possible D gene TRBD1, 6 bases. The CDR3 length is 11 residues. Trimming took 6 bases from V and 3 from J, leaving 6 bases between them. The germline V gene encodes CDR1 LNHDA and CDR2 SQIVND (reference sequence). The DNA for the CDR3 is TGTGCCAGTAGGGACAGCTACGAGCAGTACTTC. This codes for CASRDSYEQYF.

This chain uses TRBV7-8 with TRBJ1-1; D not resolved. The length of the CDR3 is 14 residues. The germline gives CDR1 SGHVS, CDR2 FQNEAQ. The germline V and J ends were trimmed by 2 bases and 1 base, with 8 bases remaining between them. CDR3 nucleotide sequence: TGTGCCAGCAGCTTATCGGGAGCGAACACTGAAGCTTTCTTT. It codes for CASSLSGANTEAFF.

CDR3 nucleotide sequence: TGTGCCAGCAGCTCCTCCACCGGGACAGCATATGGCTACACCTTC. This sequence encodes CASSSSTGTAYGYTF. The chain joins TRBV7-9 to TRBJ1-2, with TRBD1 matching 7 bases. The germline CDR1 and CDR2 sequences are SEHNR and FQNEAQ (reference sequence). J lost 5 bases, V lost 4 bases, and 10 bases had no gene match. The CDR3 extends over 15 amino acids.

The rearrangement uses TRBV2 and TRBJ1-2; 8 bases map to TRBD1. CDR3 size: 15 residues. The trim removed 2 bases at V and 6 bases at J, leaving 8 bases unmatched. Germline CDR1 and CDR2: SNHLY and FYNNEI. DNA for the CDR3: TGTGCCAGCAGTGAAAACAGGGGGGGTTTCAATGGCTACACCTTC. Translating it yields CASSENRGGFNGYTF.

This clone was observed a handful of times. The V call is TRBV9, the J call TRBJ2-7; 7 nucleotides agree with TRBD1. Germline V gene lookup returns CDR1 SGDLS and CDR2 YYNGEE. The V and J ends lost 4 bases and 2 bases, in that order; junction bases with no gene match: 9. The CDR3 is made up of 15 amino acids. Here the CDR3 reads CASSPGTDPPYEQYF. CDR3 coding DNA: TGTGCCAGCAGCCCTGGGACAGATCCTCCCTACGAGCAGTACTTC.